This TCR beta chain emerged from a study of regulatory T cells in long-lasting Graves disease. In its sample, this clonotype was seen a few times. Library construction for TCR beta used iRepertoire HTBI primers and Arm-PCR of CDR3 regions. TCRdb recomputed calls from the multiplex PCR reads with MiXCR, one row per CDR3 protein. The data show 650,000 to 850,000 distinct CDR3 sequences, around 30% seen once. The time point: persistent/refractory GD, antithyroid drugs over 5 years with positive TRAb. There was RNA extracted from PBMCs, and the TCR library was made from it. V gave up 7 bases and J gave up 6 bases, with 12 bases separating them. The CDR3 spans 12 residues. CDR1 and CDR2 from the germline V gene are SGHAT and FQNNGV.

Specimen: peripheral blood mononuclear cells (PBMCs), collected when the disease was refractory, from a patient treated with antithyroid drugs. The receptor was isolated from a female donor with Graves disease. J is TRBJ1-1 and V is TRBV11-2; D not resolved. The CDR3 sequence is CASTHSGAEAFF. In nucleotides, the CDR3 is TGTGCCAGCACCCATTCCGGGGCTGAAGCTTTCTTT.